The clone carrying this T cell receptor beta chain was recorded at least ten times. Antigen: not known. Before thyroid surgery, none of the patients had received any treatment. This sample is drawn from a study of metastatic and nonmetastatic thyroid tumors. Turning to the study itself: Repertoires from blood and tumor or nodule tissue of malignant and benign thyroid patients were compared. Findings and limits, study-wide: TCR beta diversity was reportedly significantly higher in malignant thyroid tumors than benign nodules, in blood and tumor.

With V trimmed by 11 bases and J by 8 bases, 15 bases remained unmatched. This CDR3 spans 14 amino acids. Germline V gives CDR1 SEHNR, CDR2 FQNEAQ (reference sequence). Authors' analysis steps: Differences in CDR3 between clinicopathological groups were drawn on to build a classifier intended to discriminate distant-metastatic papillary thyroid cancer patients. TCRdb reanalyzed the PCR reads via MiXCR. The V and J calls, along with clone size, are taken from TCRdb and not from the paper's own processing. There are tens of thousands of clones in the sample; around 12% occur only once, and over 7% lies in the top ten.

The chain recombines TRBV7-9 with TRBJ1-3; 7 positions match TRBD1. This receptor was obtained from a female donor with papillary thyroid cancer or a benign thyroid nodule (not recorded which). Some clones in this sample may be carry-over from other donors' samples. The sample taken for sequencing was tumor tissue. The CDR3 DNA is TGTGCCGGAGGGGGGCAAGGGGGCGCGGACACCATATATTTT. Residues: CAGGGQGGADTIYF.